One sample yielded the 17 T cell receptor beta chains listed below, sequenced in a study of CD8 T cells in ankylosing spondylitis. General study points: Apparently characteristic of ankylosing spondylitis blood was a TCR beta motif (eight highly homologous variants).

MiXCR was run by TCRdb on the 5' RACE reads, yielding one entry per CDR3 protein. The data contain around 440,000 distinct CDR3 sequences, 17% of them seen just once; the ten biggest clones take up 1%. These TCRs are of unknown antigen specificity. Sequenced sample: blood, either unsorted or a sorted T cell fraction (not recorded which). Every receptor here comes from a male donor with ankylosing spondylitis.

This clonotype was recorded many times. The rearrangement links TRBV28 to TRBJ1-5, with D possibly TRBD1 on 6 matching bases. V lost 5 bases to trimming and J lost 2 bases, with 10 bases between them. This CDR3 is 14 amino acids long. Germline V gene sequence: CDR1 MDHEN, CDR2 SYDVKM. The CDR3 is CASSRGGGNQPQHF. The CDR3 DNA reads TGTGCCAGCAGTCGAGGGGGGGGCAATCAGCCCCAGCATTTT.

The rearrangement uses TRBV2 and TRBJ1-2; TRBD1 is a possible D gene (6 bases). The CDR3 is 14 amino acids. Trimming removed 1 base from V and 4 bases from J, with 10 bases in between. CDR1 and CDR2 (germline): SNHLY, FYNNEI. The CDR3 DNA is TGTGCCAGCAGTGAAGATCGGACAGTCTATGGCTACACCTTC. Its translation is CASSEDRTVYGYTF.

In its sample, this clonotype was seen a few times. The chain links TRBV20-1 to TRBJ1-6; D remains unclear. V was cut by 4 bases and J by 9 bases, with 19 bases left in between. The CDR3 sequence is 15 residues long. Germline-derived CDR1 and CDR2 are DFQATT and SNEGSKA (reference sequence). CDR3 region: CSAKSSPAGGSPLHF. The CDR3 DNA reads TGCAGTGCTAAGAGTTCCCCGGCGGGTGGTTCACCCCTCCACTTT.

This clonotype was seen a handful of times. The J gene is TRBJ2-1, the V gene TRBV11-2; TRBD1 aligns across 7 bases. J was trimmed by 3 bases and V by 10 bases; bases with no gene match: 6. The CDR3 is made up of 13 amino acids. The germline CDR1 and CDR2 sequences are SGHAT and FQNNGV. CDR3 bases: TGTGCCACCGGTCGGGACAGCTACAATGAGCAGTTCTTC. Protein sequence: CATGRDSYNEQFF.

This rearrangement joins TRBV5-1 to TRBJ2-1, with 14 positions matching TRBD2. Germline-derived CDR1 and CDR2 are SGHRS and YFSETQ. The trim removed 4 bases at V and 6 bases at J, leaving 6 bases unmatched. This CDR3 has 16 residues. In DNA form, the CDR3 reads TGCGCCAGCAGCACCTTTGGGACTAGCGGGAGCAATGAGCAGTTCTTC. This codes for CASSTFGTSGSNEQFF. The full variable domain, rest sourced from reference TRBV5-1 and TRBJ2-1, is KAGVTQTPRYLIKTRGQQVTLSCSPISGHRSVSWYQQTPGQGLQFLFEYFSETQRNKGNFPGRFSGRQFSNSRSEMNVSTLELGDSALYLCASSTFGTSGSNEQFFGPGTRLTVL.

The chain links TRBV5-5 to TRBJ1-1; D is unclear. Germline-derived CDR1 and CDR2 are SGHKS and YYEKEE (reference sequence). This CDR3 has 13 amino acids. The ends were cut back, 1 base at V and 5 bases at J, with 9 bases in the middle. The CDR3 spells CASSLTSETEAFF. CDR3 sequence (DNA): TGTGCCAGCAGCTTGACATCGGAGACTGAAGCTTTCTTT.

This chain joins TRBV6-1 and TRBJ2-3; TRBD1 matches 9 bases. Germline-derived CDR1 and CDR2 are MNHNS and SASEGT. The CDR3 length is 16 residues. Unmatched junction bases numbered 13, after V lost 8 bases and J lost 4 bases. CDR3 coding DNA: TGTGCCAGCCGCCCAATAGGACAGGGGCGGGCAGATACGCAGTATTTT. It translates to CASRPIGQGRADTQYF.

This clonotype was found many times. V gene TRBV10-3 combines with J gene TRBJ2-2; D is perhaps TRBD1 or TRBD2 (7 bases each). The CDR3 consists of 14 residues. The V and J ends lost 10 bases and 7 bases respectively, with 19 bases between them. CDR1 is ENHRY, CDR2 SYGVKD, per germline. This chain's CDR3 is CATFRGGSIGELFF. Here the CDR3 DNA reads TGTGCCACCTTCAGGGGGGGTAGCATCGGGGAGCTGTTTTTT.

V gene TRBV20-1 combines with J gene TRBJ1-5; 8 nucleotides line up with TRBD1. The CDR3 contains 14 residues. The V gene's germline CDR1 is DFQATT and CDR2 SNEGSKA (reference sequence). With 3 bases clipped from V and 7 bases from J, the junction kept 8 bases outside the gene matches. Here the CDR3 reads CSASPRGRDQPQHF. In nucleotides, the CDR3 is TGCAGTGCTAGCCCCAGGGGGCGCGACCAGCCCCAGCATTTT.

This clonotype was seen a few times. The chain carries TRBV5-1 and TRBJ2-7, with D possibly called TRBD1 or TRBD2 (5 bases each). The CDR3 consists of 16 residues. CDR1 and CDR2 (germline): SGHRS, YFSETQ. Trimming left V 4 bases short and J 5 bases short, with 22 bases between. The CDR3 DNA reads as TGCGCCAGCAGCCTCCGGGCCGGGTCTACGGGACACGAGCAGTACTTC. Translated, it gives CASSLRAGSTGHEQYF.

V is TRBV4-1 and J is TRBJ2-3; D is uncertain. Looked up from germline, CDR1 is MGHRA and CDR2 is YSYEKL. The CDR3 is 16 amino acids. The V end lost 1 base, the J end lost 2 bases, and 13 bases lay between the germline ends. For the CDR3, the DNA is TGCGCCAGCAGCCAAGGGGTGCTCCCCTACACAGATACGCAGTATTTT. Translated, it gives CASSQGVLPYTDTQYF.

V is TRBV29-1 and J is TRBJ2-1; D may correspond to TRBD1 or TRBD2 (5 bases each). Trimming shortened V by 0 bases and J by 3 bases, and 6 bases separated the two germline ends. This CDR3 comprises 13 residues. CDR1 is SQVTM, CDR2 ANQGSEA, per germline. CDR3 loop: CSVEDGGYNEQFF. Here the CDR3 DNA reads TGCAGCGTTGAAGATGGGGGCTACAATGAGCAGTTCTTC.

This clonotype appeared a few times. The chain is built from TRBV20-1 and TRBJ1-1; D gene uncertain. The CDR3 is 10 amino acids. V was clipped by 6 bases and J by 7 bases, with 9 bases between them. Germline V gene sequence: CDR1 DFQATT, CDR2 SNEGSKA (reference sequence). The DNA of the CDR3 is TGCAGTGCCTCCCCCCTTGAAGCTTTCTTT. This gives the protein CSASPLEAFF.

The chain links TRBV27 to TRBJ2-5; tentative D call: TRBD2 (6 bases). The V gene's germline CDR1 is MNHEY and CDR2 SMNVEV (reference sequence). The CDR3 has 15 residues. Trimming cost V 2 bases and J 2 bases, with 12 bases left between them. CDR3 loop: CASSLRWGGQETQYF. The CDR3, as DNA: TGTGCCAGCAGTTTACGCTGGGGAGGACAAGAGACCCAGTACTTC.

The chain is built from TRBV7-2 and TRBJ2-1; TRBD2 aligns across 7 bases. From germline, CDR1 is SGHTA and CDR2 FQGNSA. The CDR3 consists of 16 residues. J lost 4 bases, V lost 2 bases, and 8 bases had no gene match. The CDR3 loop reads CASSLRLGLWYNEQFF. CDR3 bases: TGTGCCAGCAGCTTACGCTTGGGACTATGGTACAATGAGCAGTTCTTC.

This clonotype was detected once. The chain joins TRBV3-1 to TRBJ1-1; 7 bases fit TRBD1. CDR3 length equals 14 residues. Germline loops: CDR1 LGHDT, CDR2 YNNKEL (reference sequence). V was clipped by 1 base and J by 3 bases; unmatched bases: 2. The CDR3 DNA follows: TGTGCCAGCAGCCAAGCAGGGGGTGACACTGAAGCTTTCTTT. Translated, it gives CASSQAGGDTEAFF.

This clonotype was seen a few times. The J gene is TRBJ2-3, the V gene TRBV19; D remains unclear. The V and J ends lost 0 bases and 0 bases respectively, with 13 bases between them. From germline, CDR1 is LNHDA and CDR2 SQIVND (reference sequence). There are 17 residues in the CDR3. CDR3 region: CASSIEVPSRSTDTQYF. CDR3 in DNA: TGTGCCAGTAGTATAGAGGTTCCCAGCCGAAGCACAGATACGCAGTATTTT.